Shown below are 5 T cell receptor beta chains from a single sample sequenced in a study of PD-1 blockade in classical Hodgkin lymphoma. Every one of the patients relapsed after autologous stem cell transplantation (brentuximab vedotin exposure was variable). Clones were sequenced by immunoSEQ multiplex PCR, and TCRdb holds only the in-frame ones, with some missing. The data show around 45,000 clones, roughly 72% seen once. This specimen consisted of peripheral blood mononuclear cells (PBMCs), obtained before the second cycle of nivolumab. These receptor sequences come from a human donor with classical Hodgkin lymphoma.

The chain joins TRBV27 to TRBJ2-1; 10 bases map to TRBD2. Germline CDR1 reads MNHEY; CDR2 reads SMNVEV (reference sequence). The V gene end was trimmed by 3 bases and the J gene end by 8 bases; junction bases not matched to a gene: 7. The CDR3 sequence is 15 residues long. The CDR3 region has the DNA TGTGCCAGCAGTTTCCTTCAAAGCGGGGGGGATGAGCAGTTCTTC. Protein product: CASSFLQSGGDEQFF.

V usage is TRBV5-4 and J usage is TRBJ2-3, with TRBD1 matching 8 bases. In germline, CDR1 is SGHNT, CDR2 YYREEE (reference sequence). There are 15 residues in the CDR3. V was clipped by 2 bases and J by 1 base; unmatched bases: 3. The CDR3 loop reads CASSFPGQGTDTQYF. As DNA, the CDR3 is TGTGCCAGCAGCTTCCCGGGACAGGGCACAGATACGCAGTATTTT.

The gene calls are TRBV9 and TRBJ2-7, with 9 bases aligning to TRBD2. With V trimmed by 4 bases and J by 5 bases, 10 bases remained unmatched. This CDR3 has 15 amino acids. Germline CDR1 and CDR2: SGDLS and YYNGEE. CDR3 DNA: TGTGCCAGCAGCCCGCAAGTTAGCGGGGGTGACGAGCAGTACTTC. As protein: CASSPQVSGGDEQYF.

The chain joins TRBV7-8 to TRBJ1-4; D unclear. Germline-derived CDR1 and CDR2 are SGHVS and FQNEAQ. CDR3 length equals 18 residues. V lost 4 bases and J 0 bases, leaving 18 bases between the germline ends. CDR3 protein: CASSSNLRSATTNEKLFF. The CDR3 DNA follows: TGTGCCAGCAGCTCTAACCTGCGCTCAGCCACAACTAATGAAAAACTGTTTTTT.

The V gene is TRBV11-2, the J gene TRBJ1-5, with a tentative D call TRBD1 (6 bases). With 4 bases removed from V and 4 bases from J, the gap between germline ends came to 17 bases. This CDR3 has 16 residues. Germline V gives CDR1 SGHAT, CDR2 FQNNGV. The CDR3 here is CASSSQGPRVNQPQHF. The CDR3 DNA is TGTGCCAGCAGCTCCCAGGGGCCGCGAGTAAATCAGCCCCAGCATTTT. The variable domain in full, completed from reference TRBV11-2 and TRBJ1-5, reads EAGVAQSPRYKIIEKRQSVAFWCNPISGHATLYWYQQILGQGPKLLIQFQNNGVVDDSQLPKDRFSAERLKGVDSTLKIQPAKLEDSAVYLCASSSQGPRVNQPQHFGDGTRLSIL.